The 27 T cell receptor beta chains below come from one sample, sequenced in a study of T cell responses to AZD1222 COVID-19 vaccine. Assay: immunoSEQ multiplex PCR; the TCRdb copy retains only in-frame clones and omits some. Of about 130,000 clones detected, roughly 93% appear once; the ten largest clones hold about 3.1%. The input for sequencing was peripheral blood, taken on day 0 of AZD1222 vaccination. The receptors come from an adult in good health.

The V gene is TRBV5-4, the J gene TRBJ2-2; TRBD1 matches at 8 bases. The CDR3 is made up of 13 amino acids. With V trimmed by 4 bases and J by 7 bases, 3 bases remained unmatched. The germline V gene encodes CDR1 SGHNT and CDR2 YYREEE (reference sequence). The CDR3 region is CASSGQGNGELFF. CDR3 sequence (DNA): TGTGCCAGCAGCGGACAGGGTAACGGGGAGCTGTTTTTT.

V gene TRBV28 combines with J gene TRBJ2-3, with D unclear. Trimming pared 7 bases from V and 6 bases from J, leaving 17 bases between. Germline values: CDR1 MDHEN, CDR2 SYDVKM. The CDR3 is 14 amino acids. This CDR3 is CASKPRGSPDTQYF. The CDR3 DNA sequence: TGTGCCAGCAAACCGCGCGGTTCCCCCGATACGCAGTATTTT.

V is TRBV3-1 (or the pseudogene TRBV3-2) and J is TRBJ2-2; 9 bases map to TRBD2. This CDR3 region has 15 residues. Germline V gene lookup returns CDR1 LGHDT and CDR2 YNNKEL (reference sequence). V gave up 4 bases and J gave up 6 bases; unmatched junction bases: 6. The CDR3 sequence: CASSPASGTAGELFF. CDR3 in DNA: TGTGCCAGCAGCCCGGCTAGCGGGACGGCCGGGGAGCTGTTTTTT.

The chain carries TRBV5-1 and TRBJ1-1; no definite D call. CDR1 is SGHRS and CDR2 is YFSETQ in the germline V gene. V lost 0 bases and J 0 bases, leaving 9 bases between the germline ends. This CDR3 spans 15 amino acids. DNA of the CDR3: TGCGCCAGCAGCTTGGACGGTTACTTGAACACTGAAGCTTTCTTT. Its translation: CASSLDGYLNTEAFF.

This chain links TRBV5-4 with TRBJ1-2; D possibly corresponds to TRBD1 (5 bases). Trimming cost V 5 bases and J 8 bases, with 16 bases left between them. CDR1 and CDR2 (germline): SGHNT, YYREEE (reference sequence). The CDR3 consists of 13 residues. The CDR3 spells CASRPWDDEGYTF. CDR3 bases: TGTGCCAGCAGGCCGTGGGACGACGAGGGCTACACCTTC.

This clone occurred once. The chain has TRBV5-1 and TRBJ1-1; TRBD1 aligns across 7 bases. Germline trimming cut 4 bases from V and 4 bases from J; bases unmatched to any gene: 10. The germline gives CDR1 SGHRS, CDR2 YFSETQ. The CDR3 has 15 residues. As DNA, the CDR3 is TGCGCCAGCAGCCAGTACAGGGGCTCTGGCACTGAAGCTTTCTTT. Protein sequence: CASSQYRGSGTEAFF. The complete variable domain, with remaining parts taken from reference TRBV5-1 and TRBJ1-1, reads KAGVTQTPRYLIKTRGQQVTLSCSPISGHRSVSWYQQTPGQGLQFLFEYFSETQRNKGNFPGRFSGRQFSNSRSEMNVSTLELGDSALYLCASSQYRGSGTEAFFGQGTRLTVV.

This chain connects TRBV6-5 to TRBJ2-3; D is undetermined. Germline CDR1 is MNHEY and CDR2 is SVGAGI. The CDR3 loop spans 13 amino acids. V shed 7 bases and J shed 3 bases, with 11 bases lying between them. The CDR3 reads CASTPPGTDTQYF. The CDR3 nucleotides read TGTGCCAGCACGCCCCCCGGGACAGATACGCAGTATTTT.

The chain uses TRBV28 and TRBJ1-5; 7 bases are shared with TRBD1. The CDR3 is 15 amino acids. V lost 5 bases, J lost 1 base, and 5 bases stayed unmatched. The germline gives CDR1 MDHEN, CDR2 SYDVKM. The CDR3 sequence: CASSPDRRSNQPQHF. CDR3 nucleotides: TGTGCCAGCAGTCCGGACAGGAGGAGCAATCAGCCCCAGCATTTT.

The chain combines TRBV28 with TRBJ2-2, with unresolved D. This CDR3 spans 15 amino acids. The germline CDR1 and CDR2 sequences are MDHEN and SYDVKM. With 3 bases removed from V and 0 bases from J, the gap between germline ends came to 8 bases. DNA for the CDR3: TGTGCCAGCAGTTTTGAGGAGTCGAACACCGGGGAGCTGTTTTTT. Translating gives CASSFEESNTGELFF.

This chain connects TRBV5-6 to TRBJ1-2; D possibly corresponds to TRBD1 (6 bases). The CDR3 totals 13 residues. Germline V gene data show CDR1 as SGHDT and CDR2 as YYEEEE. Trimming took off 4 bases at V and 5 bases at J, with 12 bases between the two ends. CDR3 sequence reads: CASSPAGTYGYTF. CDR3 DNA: TGTGCCAGCAGCCCGGCAGGGACATATGGCTACACCTTC.

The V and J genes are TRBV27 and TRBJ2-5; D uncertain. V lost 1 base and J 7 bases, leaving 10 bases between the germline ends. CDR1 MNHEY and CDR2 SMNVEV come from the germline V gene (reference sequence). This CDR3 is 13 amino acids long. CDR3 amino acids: CASSLFTRGTQYF. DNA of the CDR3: TGTGCCAGCAGTTTATTTACCCGTGGGACCCAGTACTTC.

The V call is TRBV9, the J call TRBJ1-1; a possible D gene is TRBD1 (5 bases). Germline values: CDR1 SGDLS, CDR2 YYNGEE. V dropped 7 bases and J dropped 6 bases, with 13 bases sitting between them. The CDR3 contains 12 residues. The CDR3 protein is CASGRVLAEAFF. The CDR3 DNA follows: TGTGCCAGCGGCAGGGTATTGGCTGAAGCTTTCTTT.

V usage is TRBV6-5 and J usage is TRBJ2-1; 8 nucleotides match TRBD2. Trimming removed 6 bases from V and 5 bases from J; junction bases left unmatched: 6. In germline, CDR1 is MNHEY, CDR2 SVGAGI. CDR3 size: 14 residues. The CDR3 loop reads CASRLLAVDNEQFF. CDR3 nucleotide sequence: TGTGCCAGCAGGTTACTAGCGGTAGACAATGAGCAGTTCTTC.

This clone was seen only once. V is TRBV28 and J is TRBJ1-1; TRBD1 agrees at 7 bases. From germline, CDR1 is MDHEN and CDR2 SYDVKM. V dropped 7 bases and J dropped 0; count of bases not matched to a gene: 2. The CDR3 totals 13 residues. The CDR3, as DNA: TGTGCCAGCAACAGGGGCATGAACACTGAAGCTTTCTTT. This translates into CASNRGMNTEAFF.

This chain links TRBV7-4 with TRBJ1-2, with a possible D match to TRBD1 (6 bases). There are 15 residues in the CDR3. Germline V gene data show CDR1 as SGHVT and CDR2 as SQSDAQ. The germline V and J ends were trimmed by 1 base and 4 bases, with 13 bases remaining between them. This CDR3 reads CASSLGGPCRYGYTF. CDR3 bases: TGTGCCAGCAGCTTAGGGGGGCCTTGCCGCTATGGCTACACCTTC.

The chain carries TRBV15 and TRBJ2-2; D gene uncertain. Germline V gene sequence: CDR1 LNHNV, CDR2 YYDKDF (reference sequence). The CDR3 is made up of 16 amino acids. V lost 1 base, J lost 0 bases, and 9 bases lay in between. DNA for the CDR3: TGTGCCACCAGCAGAGGGTACAAGTCGAACACCGGGGAGCTGTTTTTT. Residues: CATSRGYKSNTGELFF.

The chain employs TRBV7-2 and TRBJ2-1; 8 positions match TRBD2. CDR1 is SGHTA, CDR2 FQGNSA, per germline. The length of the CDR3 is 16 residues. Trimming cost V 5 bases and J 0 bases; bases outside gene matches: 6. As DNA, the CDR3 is TGTGCCAGCAGCCCGGGAGGGCCGAGCTCCTACAATGAGCAGTTCTTC. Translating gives CASSPGGPSSYNEQFF.

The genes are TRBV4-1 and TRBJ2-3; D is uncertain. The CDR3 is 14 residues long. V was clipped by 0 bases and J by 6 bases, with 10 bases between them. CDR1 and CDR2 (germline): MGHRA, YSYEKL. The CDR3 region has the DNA TGCGCCAGCAGCCAAGATGTAGTCAAGGATACGCAGTATTTT. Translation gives CASSQDVVKDTQYF.

CDR3 protein: CASSFDWNQDEQFF. The CDR3 bases are TGCGCCAGCAGCTTTGACTGGAATCAGGATGAGCAGTTCTTC. J is TRBJ2-1 and V is TRBV5-1; D is uncertain. CDR1 and CDR2 (germline): SGHRS, YFSETQ. The ends were cut back, 2 bases at V and 8 bases at J, with 14 bases in the middle. The CDR3 spans 14 residues.

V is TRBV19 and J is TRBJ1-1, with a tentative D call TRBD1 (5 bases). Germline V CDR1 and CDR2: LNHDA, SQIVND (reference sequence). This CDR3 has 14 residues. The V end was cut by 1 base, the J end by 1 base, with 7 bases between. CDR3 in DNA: TGTGCCAGTAGTATAGGCAGGGCGAACACTGAAGCTTTCTTT. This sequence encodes CASSIGRANTEAFF.

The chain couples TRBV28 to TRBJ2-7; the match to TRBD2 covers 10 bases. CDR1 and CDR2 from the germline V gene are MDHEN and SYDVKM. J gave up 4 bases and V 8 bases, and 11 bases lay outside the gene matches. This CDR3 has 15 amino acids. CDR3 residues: CASLTAASGRYEQYF. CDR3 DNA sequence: TGTGCCAGCTTAACGGCGGCTAGCGGGAGATACGAGCAGTACTTC.

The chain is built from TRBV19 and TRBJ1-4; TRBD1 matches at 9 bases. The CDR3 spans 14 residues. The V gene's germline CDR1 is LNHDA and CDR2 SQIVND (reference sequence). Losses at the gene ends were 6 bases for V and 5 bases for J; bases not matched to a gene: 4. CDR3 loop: CASSMTGGNEKLFF. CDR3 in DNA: TGTGCCAGTAGCATGACAGGGGGGAATGAAAAACTGTTTTTT.

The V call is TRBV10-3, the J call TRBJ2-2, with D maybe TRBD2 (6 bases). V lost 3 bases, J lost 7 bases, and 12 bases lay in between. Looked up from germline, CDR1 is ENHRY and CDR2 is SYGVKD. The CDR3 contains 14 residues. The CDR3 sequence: CAISDSGRNGELFF. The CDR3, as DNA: TGTGCCATCAGTGATTCAGGGAGGAACGGGGAGCTGTTTTTT.

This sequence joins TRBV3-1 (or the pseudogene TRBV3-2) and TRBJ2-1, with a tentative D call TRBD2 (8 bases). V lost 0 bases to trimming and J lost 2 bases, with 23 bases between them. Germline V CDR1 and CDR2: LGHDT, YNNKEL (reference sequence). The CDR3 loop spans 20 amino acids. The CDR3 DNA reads TGTGCCAGCAGCCAAGATAGAGGGACAGCGGGGGATCTCGCCTACAATGAGCAGTTCTTC. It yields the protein CASSQDRGTAGDLAYNEQFF.

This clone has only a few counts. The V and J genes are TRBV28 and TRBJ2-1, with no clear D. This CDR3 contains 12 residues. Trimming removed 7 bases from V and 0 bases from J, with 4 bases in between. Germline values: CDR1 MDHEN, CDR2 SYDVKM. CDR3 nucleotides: TGTGCCAGCACTAGCTCCTACAATGAGCAGTTCTTC. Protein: CASTSSYNEQFF.

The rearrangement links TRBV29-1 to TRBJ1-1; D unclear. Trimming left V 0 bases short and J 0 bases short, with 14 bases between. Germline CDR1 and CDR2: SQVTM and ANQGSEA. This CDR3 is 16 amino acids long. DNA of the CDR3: TGCAGCGTTGAAGAGTGGGGTCTGACTATGAACACTGAAGCTTTCTTT. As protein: CSVEEWGLTMNTEAFF.

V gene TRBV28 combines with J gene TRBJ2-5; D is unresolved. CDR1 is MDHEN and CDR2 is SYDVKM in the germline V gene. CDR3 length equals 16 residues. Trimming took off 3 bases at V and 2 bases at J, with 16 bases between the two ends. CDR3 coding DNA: TGTGCCAGCAGTTTGCGGCGTCCACACCCTCAAGAGACCCAGTACTTC. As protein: CASSLRRPHPQETQYF.